These 19 T cell receptor beta chains came from one sample sequenced in a study of response to subunit inactivated influenza vaccine. Using its own MiXCR run on the RT-PCR reads, TCRdb lists one record per CDR3 protein. The data show fewer than 600,000 distinct CDR3 sequences, less than 7.5% seen once. Sequences were derived from PBMCs from blood, sampled about 24 months after vaccination. Source of these receptors: a man between 50 and 69 years old who received an inactivated influenza vaccine.

This clonotype occurred a few times. This chain uses TRBV7-2 with TRBJ2-7, with 7 bases that match TRBD1. CDR1 SGHTA and CDR2 FQGNSA come from the germline V gene. V lost 7 bases to trimming and J lost 1 base; unmatched junction nucleotides: 10. This CDR3 has 15 amino acids. In DNA form, the CDR3 reads TGTGCCAGCACCCTCGACAGGGCCCTATCCTACGAGCAGTACTTC. It codes for CASTLDRALSYEQYF.

A few counts support this clonotype. The chain combines TRBV9 with TRBJ2-5; D perhaps matches TRBD1 (6 bases). Germline CDR1 SGDLS, CDR2 YYNGEE. Deletions cut 4 bases from V and 2 bases from J, with 12 bases between. This CDR3 spans 14 amino acids. This CDR3 is CASSSGVNQETQYF. The DNA for the CDR3 is TGTGCCAGCAGCTCAGGGGTAAATCAAGAGACCCAGTACTTC.

The chain employs TRBV3-1 and TRBJ2-5; D gene ambiguous. Germline CDR1 and CDR2: LGHDT and YNNKEL (reference sequence). This CDR3 has 15 residues. Trimming took 4 bases from V and 5 from J, leaving 17 bases between them. For the CDR3, the DNA is TGTGCCAGCAGCCCCTCCCCTGCCGCCGGGGAGACCCAGTACTTC. Its protein product is CASSPSPAAGETQYF.

The CDR3 protein is CASSLVGEGVEQFF. DNA for the CDR3: TGCGCCAGCAGCTTGGTAGGGGAAGGGGTTGAGCAGTTCTTC. This chain links TRBV5-1 with TRBJ2-1; tentative D call: TRBD1 (5 bases). The CDR3 extends over 14 amino acids. Germline loops: CDR1 SGHRS, CDR2 YFSETQ. The V gene lost 0 bases and the J gene lost 9 bases, with 13 bases spanning the gap. The full variable domain, rest sourced from reference TRBV5-1 and TRBJ2-1, is KAGVTQTPRYLIKTRGQQVTLSCSPISGHRSVSWYQQTPGQGLQFLFEYFSETQRNKGNFPGRFSGRQFSNSRSEMNVSTLELGDSALYLCASSLVGEGVEQFFGPGTRLTVL.

This clonotype was observed a few times. This sequence joins TRBV28 and TRBJ2-7; D is possibly TRBD2 (6 bases). The CDR3 has 13 residues. Per the germline V gene, CDR1 is MDHEN and CDR2 is SYDVKM. Trimming took off 3 bases at V and 3 bases at J, with 9 bases between the two ends. Written as DNA, the CDR3 is TGTGCCAGCAGTTTCCCGGGGGACTACGAGCAGTACTTC. This codes for CASSFPGDYEQYF. The full variable domain, rest sourced from reference TRBV28 and TRBJ2-7, is DVKVTQSSRYLVKRTGEKVFLECVQDMDHENMFWYRQDPGLGLRLIYFSYDVKMKEKGDIPEGYSVSREKKERFSLILESASTNQTSMYLCASSFPGDYEQYFGPGTRLTVT.

The table lists this clonotype with a few counts. The chain recombines TRBV20-1 with TRBJ2-5; 12 nucleotides line up with TRBD2. Trimming removed 3 bases from V and 4 bases from J; junction bases left unmatched: 12. In germline, CDR1 is DFQATT, CDR2 SNEGSKA (reference sequence). This CDR3 is 17 amino acids long. The CDR3 coding sequence is TGCAGTGCTAGCAATCTTCGACTAGCGGGAGTGGGAGAGACCCAGTACTTC. Translated: CSASNLRLAGVGETQYF.

This clonotype was found many times. The chain carries TRBV4-3 and TRBJ2-1; no clear D. The CDR3 spans 13 residues. Germline V gives CDR1 LGHNA, CDR2 YSLEER. The V end lost 0 bases, the J end lost 8 bases, and 8 bases lay between the germline ends. CDR3 amino acids: CASSQELLDEQFF. Here the CDR3 DNA reads TGCGCCAGCAGCCAAGAACTCCTGGATGAGCAGTTCTTC.

This clonotype has a handful of counts. The rearrangement uses TRBV12-3 or TRBV12-4 and TRBJ1-2, with D hard to call. The ends were cut back, 2 bases at V and 8 bases at J, with 12 bases in the middle. The CDR3 is 13 residues long. CDR3 sequence: CASSLSDPGGYTF. In DNA form, the CDR3 reads TGTGCCAGCAGTTTATCCGACCCCGGAGGCTACACCTTC.

CDR3 sequence (DNA): TGTGCCAGCTCACTAGACCCTCCGGAGCAGTTCTTC. This codes for CASSLDPPEQFF. The chain couples TRBV18 to TRBJ2-1; D not certain. This CDR3 spans 12 amino acids. Trimming took off 4 bases at V and 10 bases at J, with 11 bases between the two ends. Germline CDR1 KGHSH, CDR2 LQKENI.

This clonotype was counted ten times or more. The chain combines TRBV15 with TRBJ2-3; D is unclear. This CDR3 spans 15 amino acids. Germline loops: CDR1 LNHNV, CDR2 YYDKDF (reference sequence). Trimming took 0 bases from V and 4 from J, leaving 11 bases between them. The CDR3 bases are TGTGCCACCAGCAGAGACCCGGGTTGGTCAGATACGCAGTATTTT. This gives the protein CATSRDPGWSDTQYF.

CDR3 sequence (DNA): TGTGCCAGCAGACCCGGGACAGGGGGAAGTCAGCCCCAGCATTTT. Protein sequence: CASRPGTGGSQPQHF. V gene TRBV2 combines with J gene TRBJ1-5, with TRBD1 matching 11 bases. V lost 6 bases and J lost 6; bases outside the gene matches: 7. CDR3 size: 15 residues. CDR1 and CDR2 from the germline V gene are SNHLY and FYNNEI.

This clonotype was counted many times. V usage is TRBV2 and J usage is TRBJ2-7; D is unresolved. The CDR3 is made up of 12 amino acids. The germline CDR1 and CDR2 sequences are SNHLY and FYNNEI. The V gene lost 4 bases and the J gene lost 2 bases, with 6 bases spanning the gap. The DNA of the CDR3 is TGTGCCAGCAGTGTGACGACCTACGAGCAGTACTTC. Amino acids: CASSVTTYEQYF.

This clonotype is judged medium-sized. V and J are TRBV5-1 and TRBJ2-1; no reliable D call. The germline CDR1 and CDR2 sequences are SGHRS and YFSETQ. Trimming took off 4 bases at V and 1 base at J, with 9 bases between the two ends. The CDR3 has 14 residues. The CDR3 DNA reads as TGCGCCAGCAGCCCCGACACGTCCTACAATGAGCAGTTCTTC. It is translated as CASSPDTSYNEQFF.

There are many counts of this clonotype. This chain connects TRBV18 to TRBJ1-1, with TRBD1 matching over 8 bases. This CDR3 has 13 residues. The germline V gene has CDR1 KGHSH and CDR2 LQKENI. Trimming took 2 bases from V and 6 from J; bases not matched to a gene: 2. The CDR3, as DNA: TGTGCCAGCTCACCAACAGGGGGACCTGAAGCTTTCTTT. This sequence encodes CASSPTGGPEAFF.

This clonotype was observed many times. The J gene is TRBJ2-1, the V gene TRBV11-2, with no clear D. Trimming took off 1 base at V and 10 bases at J, with 8 bases between the two ends. The CDR3 spans 12 residues. The germline gives CDR1 SGHAT, CDR2 FQNNGV. The CDR3 DNA reads TGTGCCAGCAGCTTAGGCCCCGGGGAGCAGTTCTTC. It yields the protein CASSLGPGEQFF. The full variable domain, completed using reference TRBV11-2 and TRBJ2-1, is EAGVAQSPRYKIIEKRQSVAFWCNPISGHATLYWYQQILGQGPKLLIQFQNNGVVDDSQLPKDRFSAERLKGVDSTLKIQPAKLEDSAVYLCASSLGPGEQFFGPGTRLTVL.

The chain combines TRBV7-9 with TRBJ2-5; 8 nucleotides align to TRBD1. This CDR3 spans 15 amino acids. The germline V gene encodes CDR1 SEHNR and CDR2 FQNEAQ (reference sequence). V lost 5 bases, J lost 0 bases, and 5 bases stayed unmatched. The CDR3 nucleotides are TGTGCCAGCAGCCCGATGGACAGGGACCAAGAGACCCAGTACTTC. Protein sequence: CASSPMDRDQETQYF.

The chain has TRBV7-8 and TRBJ2-5; D is undetermined. The germline gives CDR1 SGHVS, CDR2 FQNEAQ. CDR3 length equals 12 residues. V lost 1 base, J lost 5 bases, and 5 bases lay in between. The CDR3 here is CASSLEVETQYF. CDR3 sequence (DNA): TGTGCCAGCAGCTTAGAGGTTGAGACCCAGTACTTC. Based on the CDR3 plus reference TRBV7-8 and TRBJ2-5, the full variable domain is GAGVSQSPRYKVAKRGQDVALRCDPISGHVSLFWYQQALGQGPEFLTYFQNEAQLDKSGLPSDRFFAERPEGSVSTLKIQRTQQEDSAVYLCASSLEVETQYFGPGTRLLVL.

Ten or more counts support this clonotype. The CDR3 nucleotides read TGTGCCAGTCAGGGACTAGCGGGACCACGGGATACGCAGTATTTT. It is translated as CASQGLAGPRDTQYF. V is TRBV6-2 or TRBV6-3 and J is TRBJ2-3, with 13 bases aligning to TRBD2. Looked up from germline, CDR1 is MNHEY and CDR2 is SVGEGT. J lost 6 bases, V lost 9 bases, and 9 bases had no gene match. The CDR3 has 15 amino acids.

The chain has TRBV4-2 and TRBJ1-1; D gene uncertain. Trimming pared 7 bases from V and 8 bases from J, leaving 17 bases between. The CDR3 has 13 amino acids. Germline V gene data show CDR1 as LGHNA and CDR2 as YNFKEQ. The CDR3 spells CASKRRAGTEAFF. The CDR3 DNA is TGTGCCAGCAAAAGGCGGGCGGGTACCGAAGCTTTCTTT.